This T cell receptor beta chain is from a study of human T cells and chemical hapten exposure. Overall study: Across samples, TCR yields varied, mostly owing to small differences in pooled library volumes.

This clonotype was seen more than once but under ten times. Its antigen remains unknown. As the library was built, unique molecular identifiers were attached to individual cDNA molecules. From the 5' RACE reads, TCRdb called clonotypes with MiXCR, one entry per CDR3 protein. The sample records about 140,000 distinct CDR3 sequences, around 4.4% being singletons. The study, taken as a whole, reports: Following DPC sensitization, TCRs present above 1 in 1000 frequency showed no change.

CDR1 and CDR2 (germline): SGHAT, FQNNGV. V was clipped by 1 base and J by 10 bases, with 8 bases between them. There are 12 residues in the CDR3. Before extraction, the whole blood was not fractionated, and total RNA was taken from it. This rearrangement joins TRBV11-2 to TRBJ2-1; D gene unclear. This TCR was recovered from a female donor in good health. The CDR3 DNA follows: TGTGCCAGCAGCTTAGGGCTTAACGAGCAGTTCTTC. Translation: CASSLGLNEQFF.